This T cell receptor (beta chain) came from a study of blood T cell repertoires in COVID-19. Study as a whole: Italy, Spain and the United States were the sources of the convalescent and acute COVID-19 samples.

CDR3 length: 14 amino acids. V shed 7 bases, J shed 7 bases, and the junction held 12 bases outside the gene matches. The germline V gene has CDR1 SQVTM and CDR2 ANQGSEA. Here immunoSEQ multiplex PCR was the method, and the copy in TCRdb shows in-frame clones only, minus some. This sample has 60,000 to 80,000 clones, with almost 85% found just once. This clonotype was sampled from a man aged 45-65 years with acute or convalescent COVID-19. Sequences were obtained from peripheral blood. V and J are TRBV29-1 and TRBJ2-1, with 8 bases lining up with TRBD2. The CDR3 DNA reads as TGCAGCGCTAGGGCTAGCGGGCCTAGGAATGAGCAGTTCTTC. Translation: CSARASGPRNEQFF.